This TCR beta chain was found in a study of shared clonotypes between healthy human individuals. Regarding the study as a whole: With a few donors compared, about 5% of naive CD4 clonotypes were shared.

Free of recent acute infections or vaccinations, the donors were healthy HIV-negative adults. In the original processing: Sequence data from immunoSEQ were junction-only and lacked quality scores; consequently, filtering differed. Measured with immunoSEQ multiplex PCR; TCRdb has only the in-frame clones, and not every one. The V and J calls and clone size come from that table; D and trimming were worked out from the DNA. The sample has over a million clones; roughly 96% are singletons. The CDR3 loop spans 12 amino acids. Germline values: CDR1 SQVTM, CDR2 ANQGSEA. V was pared by 3 bases and J by 4 bases, with 8 bases between. With regard to this clone: What it recognizes is unknown.

The sequenced sample consisted of naive CD4+ T cells sorted from blood. Subset noted: CD45RA+ positively selected. The TCR originated in a man under 40 in good health. V usage is TRBV29-1 and J usage is TRBJ2-3; D could derive from TRBD1 or TRBD2 (5 bases each). CDR3 nucleotide sequence: TGCAGCGTTGACCGGGGCCCAGATACGCAGTATTTT. Protein: CSVDRGPDTQYF.